This T cell receptor beta chain emerged from a study of human T cells and chemical hapten exposure. Original processing notes: Per sample, the median was around 96,000 TCRs, with values from roughly 25,000 to 750,000. Via MiXCR, TCRdb re-called the RACE reads, giving one row per CDR3 protein. None of the V and J calls come from the authors' own analysis; TCRdb made them. The sample lists more than 150,000 distinct CDR3 sequences, more than 14% occurring once. This CDR3 has 14 residues. The germline V gene has CDR1 MNHEY and CDR2 SMNVEV (reference sequence). The V gene lost 6 bases and the J gene lost 9 bases, with 17 bases spanning the gap. This clonotype occurred a few times. The time point was: patch test 1, 2 weeks after DPC sensitization. Treatment defined: therapeutic diphenylcyclopropenone sensitization with weekly scalp DPC.

This chain connects TRBV27 to TRBJ2-2; D could derive from TRBD1 or TRBD2 (5 bases each). The sample was whole blood, taken in connection with sensitization to the hapten diphenylcyclopropenone (DPC). The sequence came from a woman in her 30s with alopecia areata. Some clones in this sample may be carry-over from other donors' samples. CDR3 sequence: CASRPLGTPRELFF. The DNA for the CDR3 is TGTGCCAGCAGACCCCTCGGGACCCCCCGGGAGCTGTTTTTT.